The next 11 T cell receptor beta chains were all read from a single sample in a study of radiotherapy plus CTLA-4 blockade in lung cancer. The table came from immunoSEQ multiplex PCR; TCRdb's copy has only in-frame clones and leaves some out. The sample lists about 30,000 clones, roughly 83% occurring once. Source: peripheral blood, taken from a patient treated with radiotherapy plus ipilimumab. Receptors were obtained from a human donor with non-small cell lung cancer that progressed on radiotherapy plus ipilimumab.

This chain joins TRBV4-2 and TRBJ2-7; D is unclear. The germline V and J ends were trimmed by 0 bases and 3 bases, with 9 bases remaining between them. Germline V lookup: CDR1 LGHNA, CDR2 YNFKEQ. This CDR3 contains 14 residues. Here the CDR3 reads CASSQDLRNYEQYF. For the CDR3, the DNA is TGTGCCAGCAGCCAAGATTTACGGAACTACGAGCAGTACTTC.

This chain connects TRBV6-1 to TRBJ1-2; perhaps TRBD1 as D (5 bases). The germline V gene encodes CDR1 MNHNS and CDR2 SASEGT. V was clipped by 2 bases and J by 8 bases, with 9 bases between them. The CDR3 spans 12 residues. CDR3: CASSEQGPGYTF. DNA for the CDR3: TGTGCCAGCAGTGAACAGGGCCCGGGCTACACCTTC.

This clone was recorded once. The chain combines TRBV5-1 with TRBJ1-4; TRBD1 aligns across 8 bases. Unmatched junction bases numbered 7, after V lost 4 bases and J lost 8 bases. In germline, CDR1 is SGHRS, CDR2 YFSETQ. This CDR3 region has 14 residues. The CDR3 protein is CASSRQGQEEKLFF. The DNA for the CDR3 is TGCGCCAGCAGCAGACAGGGGCAGGAGGAAAAACTGTTTTTT.

This clone has only a few counts. The V call is TRBV6-5, the J call TRBJ1-1, with D unresolved. Trimming cost V 5 bases and J 2 bases, with 15 bases left between them. The germline CDR1 and CDR2 sequences are MNHEY and SVGAGI. The CDR3 spans 15 residues. The chain's CDR3 is CASSNYLGSNTEAFF. CDR3 bases: TGTGCCAGCAGTAACTATCTCGGGTCCAACACTGAAGCTTTCTTT.

The chain uses TRBV27 and TRBJ1-1, with a possible D match to TRBD1 (5 bases). The germline V gene encodes CDR1 MNHEY and CDR2 SMNVEV (reference sequence). Between the trimmed V and J ends, which lost 7 bases and 5 bases, there was a span of 14 bases. This CDR3 spans 13 amino acids. CDR3 DNA: TGTGCCAGCACAGGGACCGCGGGAACTGAAGCTTTCTTT. It specifies CASTGTAGTEAFF.

This clone has just a few counts. V and J are TRBV5-4 and TRBJ1-1; D is perhaps TRBD1 (5 bases). The CDR3 loop spans 15 amino acids. Looked up from germline, CDR1 is SGHNT and CDR2 is YYREEE (reference sequence). With 4 bases removed from V and 2 bases from J, the gap between germline ends came to 15 bases. CDR3 bases: TGTGCCAGCAGCACCCTTCAGGGACCCAACACTGAAGCTTTCTTT. Translation gives CASSTLQGPNTEAFF.

Only a few counts were recorded for this clone. The chain couples TRBV7-9 to TRBJ1-1; 7 nucleotides match TRBD1. The CDR3 runs 15 residues. Germline V gives CDR1 SEHNR, CDR2 FQNEAQ (reference sequence). With V trimmed by 3 bases and J by 4 bases, 8 bases remained unmatched. The CDR3 DNA reads TGTGCCAGCAGCTTTAATACAGGGGACGGCACTGAAGCTTTCTTT. Its protein product is CASSFNTGDGTEAFF. Using reference TRBV7-9 and TRBJ1-1 for the parts outside the CDR3, the full variable domain is DTGVSQNPRHKITKRGQNVTFRCDPISEHNRLYWYRQTLGQGPEFLTYFQNEAQLEKSRLLSDRFSAERPKGSFSTLEIQRTEQGDSAMYLCASSFNTGDGTEAFFGQGTRLTVV.

The chain has TRBV11-2 and TRBJ2-5, with D unresolved. Per germline, CDR1 SGHAT and CDR2 FQNNGV. The length of the CDR3 is 12 residues. V gave up 0 bases and J gave up 5 bases, with 4 bases separating them. In DNA form, the CDR3 reads TGTGCCAGCAGCTTAGAGTGGGAGACCCAGTACTTC. Its protein is CASSLEWETQYF.

The V and J genes are TRBV28 and TRBJ2-5; D ambiguous. There are 14 residues in the CDR3. Germline assignment: CDR1 MDHEN and CDR2 SYDVKM. V shed 5 bases and J shed 3 bases, with 13 bases lying between them. The CDR3 region has the DNA TGTGCCAGCAGTCCCATAGAAGGGAAAGAGACCCAGTACTTC. Translating it yields CASSPIEGKETQYF.

The genes are TRBV14 and TRBJ2-6; 10 positions agree with TRBD1. This CDR3 comprises 16 residues. CDR1 SGHDN and CDR2 FVKESK come from the germline V gene. The V and J ends lost 4 bases and 7 bases, in that order; junction bases with no gene match: 7. The CDR3 nucleotides read TGTGCCAGCAGCCCGGGACAGGGGCGGTACGCCAACGTCCTGACTTTC. This sequence encodes CASSPGQGRYANVLTF.

V gene TRBV7-9 combines with J gene TRBJ2-1; the match to TRBD2 covers 10 bases. Germline V lookup: CDR1 SEHNR, CDR2 FQNEAQ (reference sequence). V trimming: 3 bases; J trimming: 9 bases; junction bases outside the gene matches: 8. This CDR3 has 15 residues. The CDR3 DNA sequence: TGTGCCAGCAGCTTCCCTAGCGGGAGTGGCGGTGAGCAGTTCTTC. Translated: CASSFPSGSGGEQFF.